These 26 T cell receptor beta chains originate from one sample sequenced in a study of shared clonotypes between healthy human individuals. Method: immunoSEQ multiplex PCR; TCRdb's copy keeps in-frame clones and lacks some. The sample yields about 320,000 clones, about nine tenths seen once. The sequenced sample was memory CD8+ T cells sorted from blood. Subset described: CD45RO+ cells pooled with CCR7-negative TemRA cells. The source is a man between 18 and 29 years old in good health.

The CDR3 is CASSPRQGNREQYF. In DNA form, the CDR3 reads TGTGCCAGCAGTCCCCGACAGGGTAACCGCGAGCAGTACTTC. The V call is TRBV27, the J call TRBJ2-7, with 7 bases that match TRBD1. The length of the CDR3 is 14 residues. J lost 6 bases, V lost 5 bases, and 10 bases had no gene match. Germline assignment: CDR1 MNHEY and CDR2 SMNVEV (reference sequence).

This clone was detected only once. The V and J genes are TRBV2 and TRBJ2-7, with TRBD1 identical over 8 bases. This CDR3 is 14 amino acids long. The J segment lost 0 bases and the V segment lost 7 bases, leaving 5 bases of the junction unmatched. From germline, CDR1 is SNHLY and CDR2 FYNNEI. The CDR3 reads CASKWTGNSYEQYF. For the CDR3, the DNA is TGTGCCAGCAAGTGGACAGGGAACTCCTACGAGCAGTACTTC. Variable domain in full (rest from reference TRBV2 and TRBJ2-7): EPEVTQTPSHQVTQMGQEVILRCVPISNHLYFYWYRQILGQKVEFLVSFYNNEISEKSEIFDDQFSVERPDGSNFTLKIRSTKLEDSAMYFCASKWTGNSYEQYFGPGTRLTVT.

CDR3 DNA: TGTGCCAGCAGCTTTTTTGTGGGGGAGAACACTGAAGCTTTCTTT. Its protein product is CASSFFVGENTEAFF. V usage is TRBV7-9 and J usage is TRBJ1-1; D may be TRBD1 (5 bases). The CDR3 contains 15 residues. V lost 3 bases and J lost 1, with 12 bases in between. CDR1 is SEHNR and CDR2 is FQNEAQ in the germline V gene (reference sequence).

The table lists this clone with a count of one. For the CDR3, the DNA is TGTGCCAGCCTCCCGGTATCCGGGGCTGAAGCTTTCTTT. It codes for CASLPVSGAEAFF. The rearrangement links TRBV6-5 to TRBJ1-1; D gene uncertain. Germline V CDR1 and CDR2: MNHEY, SVGAGI. Trimming removed 8 bases from V and 6 bases from J, with 16 bases in between. The CDR3 has 13 amino acids.

This clone has a single count. This chain uses TRBV5-6 with TRBJ2-7, with 9 bases lining up with TRBD2. The CDR3 runs 15 residues. V shed 0 bases and J 6 bases; nucleotides not matched to a gene: 7. Germline V CDR1 and CDR2: SGHDT, YYEEEE. CDR3 sequence (DNA): TGTGCCAGCAGCTTGGCGATAGCGGGAGTTGGCGAGCAGTACTTC. As protein: CASSLAIAGVGEQYF.

Of note for this clone: The junction shows a germline mismatch at one end, possibly a read error. This rearrangement joins TRBV6-5 to TRBJ1-3, with D possibly TRBD1 on 5 matching bases. The CDR3 totals 11 residues. Germline CDR1 reads MNHEY; CDR2 reads SVGAGI. The CDR3 sequence is CASNGGSTIYF. The CDR3 DNA reads as TGTGCCAGCAACGGGGGAAGCACCATATATTTT.

The chain joins TRBV4-1 to TRBJ1-1, with D maybe TRBD1 (6 bases). The CDR3 length is 14 residues. Germline V gene data show CDR1 as MGHRA and CDR2 as YSYEKL. Trimming removed 0 bases at V and 6 bases at J, with 11 bases between. The DNA for the CDR3 is TGCGCCAGCAGCCAAGAGTGGGGGGCGGCTGAAGCTTTCTTT. The encoded protein is CASSQEWGAAEAFF.

This chain joins TRBV11-2 and TRBJ1-1; 7 nucleotides align to TRBD1. This CDR3 is 17 amino acids long. Looked up from germline, CDR1 is SGHAT and CDR2 is FQNNGV. J was trimmed by 2 bases and V by 6 bases; bases with no gene match: 15. The CDR3 bases are TGTGCCAGCAGTTCCCTCAAGGGGGCCGCGAACAACACTGAAGCTTTCTTT. Its protein product is CASSSLKGAANNTEAFF. Full variable domain (missing parts from reference TRBV11-2 and TRBJ1-1): EAGVAQSPRYKIIEKRQSVAFWCNPISGHATLYWYQQILGQGPKLLIQFQNNGVVDDSQLPKDRFSAERLKGVDSTLKIQPAKLEDSAVYLCASSSLKGAANNTEAFFGQGTRLTVV.

This chain links TRBV27 with TRBJ2-1; 8 nucleotides agree with TRBD2. The V segment lost 4 bases and the J segment 7 bases; nucleotides outside the gene matches: 6. Germline values: CDR1 MNHEY, CDR2 SMNVEV (reference sequence). The CDR3 spans 14 residues. The chain's CDR3 is CASSYIAGPNEQFF. The DNA of the CDR3 is TGTGCCAGCAGTTACATAGCGGGACCGAATGAGCAGTTCTTC.

V is TRBV5-5 and J is TRBJ2-7, with 8 bases identical to TRBD2. V trimming: 3 bases; J trimming: 1 base; junction bases outside the gene matches: 12. This CDR3 is built from 17 residues. The germline V gene encodes CDR1 SGHKS and CDR2 YYEKEE (reference sequence). DNA for the CDR3: TGTGCCAGCAGCTCACGGGGACTAGTTACCGCATCCTACGAGCAGTACTTC. Protein product: CASSSRGLVTASYEQYF.

This clone was counted between two and nine times. Other DNA sequences within the sample encode an identical CDR3. The chain links TRBV7-2 to TRBJ2-7; D might be TRBD2 (6 bases). The germline gives CDR1 SGHTA, CDR2 FQGNSA. The V end was cut by 2 bases, the J end by 3 bases, with 11 bases between. This CDR3 spans 14 amino acids. The DNA for the CDR3 is TGTGCCAGCAGCTTATTCGGGAGAGACTACGAGCAGTACTTC. This translates into CASSLFGRDYEQYF.

The CDR3 reads CASSWGQGARNYGYTF. In DNA, the CDR3 is TGTGCCAGCAGCTGGGGACAGGGGGCGCGTAACTATGGCTACACCTTC. The chain has TRBV7-9 and TRBJ1-2, with 12 bases that match TRBD1. CDR1 is SEHNR and CDR2 is FQNEAQ in the germline V gene (reference sequence). The V gene end was trimmed by 4 bases and the J gene end by 1 base; junction bases not matched to a gene: 4. This CDR3 comprises 16 residues.

The chain has TRBV6-4 and TRBJ2-1, with 9 bases aligning to TRBD2. The germline gives CDR1 MRHNA, CDR2 SNTAGT. The trim removed 2 bases at V and 7 bases at J, leaving 15 bases unmatched. CDR3 size: 18 residues. The CDR3 coding sequence is TGTGCCAGCAGTGACCAGCCGACGGGGAGCGGGGGGATAAATGAGCAGTTCTTC. It is translated as CASSDQPTGSGGINEQFF.

This chain joins TRBV4-1 and TRBJ2-7; 11 bases fit TRBD2. With V trimmed by 3 bases and J by 3 bases, 7 bases remained unmatched. Germline-derived CDR1 and CDR2 are MGHRA and YSYEKL. The CDR3 spans 16 residues. The CDR3 reads CASSQRATSGVYEQYF. The CDR3 DNA follows: TGCGCCAGCAGCCAGAGGGCGACTAGCGGGGTCTACGAGCAGTACTTC.

The chain employs TRBV6-5 and TRBJ2-3; no clear D. This CDR3 spans 14 amino acids. Per germline, CDR1 MNHEY and CDR2 SVGAGI. V was pared by 2 bases and J by 4 bases, with 10 bases between. The CDR3 region has the DNA TGTGCCAGCAGTTACCACCTTATATCAGATACGCAGTATTTT. It specifies CASSYHLISDTQYF.

The chain carries TRBV9 and TRBJ2-1; 8 bases are shared with TRBD2. V was pared by 3 bases and J by 7 bases, with 6 bases of the junction left unmatched. Germline CDR1 SGDLS, CDR2 YYNGEE. The CDR3 has 14 residues. CDR3 coding DNA: TGTGCCAGCAGCGGTAGCGGGATGGGAAATGAGCAGTTCTTC. As protein: CASSGSGMGNEQFF.

The rearrangement links TRBV9 to TRBJ2-5; no definite D call. Germline V gene data show CDR1 as SGDLS and CDR2 as YYNGEE. CDR3 length: 15 residues. Trimming cost V 0 bases and J 1 base, with 10 bases left between them. This CDR3 is CASSVEGRSQETQYF. CDR3 nucleotide sequence: TGTGCCAGCAGCGTAGAGGGCAGGAGCCAAGAGACCCAGTACTTC.

The CDR3 DNA reads as TGTGCCAGCAGTACCTTTGGGCTCTCACCCCTCCACTTT. It translates to CASSTFGLSPLHF. The chain carries TRBV6-6 and TRBJ1-6; D remains unclear. The CDR3 loop spans 13 amino acids. Germline V gene sequence: CDR1 MNHNY, CDR2 SVGAGI (reference sequence). Trimming left V 5 bases short and J 10 bases short, with 12 bases between.

The genes are TRBV27 and TRBJ1-6; D is unresolved. The V gene's germline CDR1 is MNHEY and CDR2 SMNVEV (reference sequence). Trimming removed 5 bases at V and 0 bases at J, with 8 bases between. The CDR3 totals 15 residues. The CDR3 bases are TGTGCCAGCAGTACCCAACTCTCCTATAATTCACCCCTCCACTTT. This translates into CASSTQLSYNSPLHF.

The V call is TRBV27, the J call TRBJ1-5; maybe TRBD1 (6 bases). This CDR3 contains 15 residues. Trimming left V 2 bases short and J 5 bases short, with 13 bases between. Looked up from germline, CDR1 is MNHEY and CDR2 is SMNVEV (reference sequence). The CDR3 bases are TGTGCCAGCAGTTTAGCAGGGGAAGGGGATCAGCCCCAGCATTTT. It specifies CASSLAGEGDQPQHF.

The chain uses TRBV28 and TRBJ2-1; 14 bases line up with TRBD2. Germline lookup yields CDR1 MDHEN and CDR2 SYDVKM. Unmatched junction bases numbered 4, after V lost 2 bases and J lost 4 bases. This CDR3 has 17 residues. CDR3 DNA sequence: TGTGCCAGCAGTTTAAGACTAGCGGGGGGGCGATACAATGAGCAGTTCTTC. This sequence encodes CASSLRLAGGRYNEQFF.

The J gene is TRBJ1-1, the V gene TRBV2; TRBD1 is a possible D gene (5 bases). This CDR3 contains 13 residues. In germline, CDR1 is SNHLY, CDR2 FYNNEI. The ends were cut back, 1 base at V and 4 bases at J, with 7 bases in the middle. CDR3 loop: CASSEGGITEAFF. Here the CDR3 DNA reads TGTGCCAGCAGTGAAGGGGGGATCACTGAAGCTTTCTTT.

The chain has TRBV28 and TRBJ1-5, with TRBD1 matching 9 bases. From germline, CDR1 is MDHEN and CDR2 SYDVKM. V dropped 4 bases and J dropped 7; count of bases not matched to a gene: 5. This CDR3 spans 14 amino acids. For the CDR3, the DNA is TGTGCCAGCAGTTCAGGGACAGGGTCCCAGCCCCAGCATTTT. It encodes CASSSGTGSQPQHF.

This clone has only a few counts. This chain uses TRBV30 with TRBJ2-7, with a tentative D call TRBD2 (6 bases). Deletions cut 5 bases from V and 0 bases from J, with 11 bases between. The CDR3 sequence is 13 residues long. CDR1 is GTSNPN and CDR2 is SVGIG in the germline V gene (reference sequence). CDR3 DNA sequence: TGTGCCTGGGGTTGGGACTTCTCCTACGAGCAGTACTTC. It codes for CAWGWDFSYEQYF.

The V call is TRBV7-2, the J call TRBJ2-2; no clear D. The CDR3 length is 15 residues. With 3 bases removed from V and 0 bases from J, the gap between germline ends came to 8 bases. Germline CDR1 reads SGHTA; CDR2 reads FQGNSA. CDR3 in DNA: TGTGCCAGCAGCTTTTCAGTCGCGAACACCGGGGAGCTGTTTTTT. Its protein product is CASSFSVANTGELFF.

The chain has TRBV19 and TRBJ2-2, with D possibly being TRBD1 (5 bases). The V end was cut by 6 bases, the J end by 4 bases, with 18 bases between. CDR1 and CDR2 (germline): LNHDA, SQIVND (reference sequence). This CDR3 contains 16 residues. The CDR3 DNA follows: TGTGCCAGTAGCCTTGGCATCAGGGATCTCACCGGGGAGCTGTTTTTT. Amino acid sequence: CASSLGIRDLTGELFF.